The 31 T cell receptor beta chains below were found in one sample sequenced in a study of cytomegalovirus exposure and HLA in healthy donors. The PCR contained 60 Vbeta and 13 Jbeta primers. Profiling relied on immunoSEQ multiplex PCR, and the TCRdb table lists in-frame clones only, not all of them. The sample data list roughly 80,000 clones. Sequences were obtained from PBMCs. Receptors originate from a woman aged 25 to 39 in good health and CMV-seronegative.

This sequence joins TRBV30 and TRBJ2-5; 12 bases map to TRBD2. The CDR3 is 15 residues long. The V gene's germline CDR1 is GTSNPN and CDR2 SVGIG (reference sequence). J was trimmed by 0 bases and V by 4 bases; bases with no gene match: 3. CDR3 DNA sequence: TGTGCCTGGACTAGCGGGAGGGGGTACCAAGAGACCCAGTACTTC. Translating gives CAWTSGRGYQETQYF.

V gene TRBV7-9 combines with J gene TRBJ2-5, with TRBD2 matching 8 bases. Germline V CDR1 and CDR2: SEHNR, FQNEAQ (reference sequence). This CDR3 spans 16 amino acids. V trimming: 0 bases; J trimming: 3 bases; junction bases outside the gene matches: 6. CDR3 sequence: CASSLALLAEKETQYF. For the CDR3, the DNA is TGTGCCAGCAGCTTAGCCCTACTAGCGGAGAAAGAGACCCAGTACTTC.

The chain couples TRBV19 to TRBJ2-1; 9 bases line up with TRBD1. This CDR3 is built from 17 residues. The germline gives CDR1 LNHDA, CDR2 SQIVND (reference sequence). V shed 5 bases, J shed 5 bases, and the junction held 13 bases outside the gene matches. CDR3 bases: TGTGCCAGTAGTTGGGACAGGGTCTCCCCGGGCCACAATGAGCAGTTCTTC. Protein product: CASSWDRVSPGHNEQFF.

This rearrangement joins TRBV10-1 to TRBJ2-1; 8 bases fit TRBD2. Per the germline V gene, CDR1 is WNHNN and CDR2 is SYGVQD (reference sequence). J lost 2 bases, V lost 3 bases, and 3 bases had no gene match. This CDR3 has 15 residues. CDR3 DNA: TGCGCCAGCAGTGAAGGACTAGCCCCCTACAATGAGCAGTTCTTC. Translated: CASSEGLAPYNEQFF.

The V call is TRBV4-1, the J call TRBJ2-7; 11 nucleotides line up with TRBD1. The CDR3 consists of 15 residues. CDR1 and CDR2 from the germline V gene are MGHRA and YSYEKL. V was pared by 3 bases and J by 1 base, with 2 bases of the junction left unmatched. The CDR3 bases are TGCGCCAGCAGCCACGGACAGGGGGCTTCCTACGAGCAGTACTTC. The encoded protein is CASSHGQGASYEQYF.

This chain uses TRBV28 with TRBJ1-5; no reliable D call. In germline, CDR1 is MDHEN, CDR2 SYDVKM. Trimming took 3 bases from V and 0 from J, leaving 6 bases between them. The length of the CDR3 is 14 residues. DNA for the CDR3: TGTGCCAGCAGTTTCCCTAATAGCAATCAGCCCCAGCATTTT. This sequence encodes CASSFPNSNQPQHF.

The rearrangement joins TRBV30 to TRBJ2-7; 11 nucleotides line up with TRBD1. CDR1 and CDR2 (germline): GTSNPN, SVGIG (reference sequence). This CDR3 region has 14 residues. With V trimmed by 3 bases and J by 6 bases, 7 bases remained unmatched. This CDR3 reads CAWSLDRGPVEQYF. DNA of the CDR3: TGTGCCTGGAGCCTGGACAGGGGGCCGGTCGAGCAGTACTTC.

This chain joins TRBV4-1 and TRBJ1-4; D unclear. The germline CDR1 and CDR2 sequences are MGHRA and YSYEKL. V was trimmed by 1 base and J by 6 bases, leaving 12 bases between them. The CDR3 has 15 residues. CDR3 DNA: TGCGCCAGCAGCCAAGGCGGGGAAGTTCATGAAAAACTGTTTTTT. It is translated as CASSQGGEVHEKLFF.

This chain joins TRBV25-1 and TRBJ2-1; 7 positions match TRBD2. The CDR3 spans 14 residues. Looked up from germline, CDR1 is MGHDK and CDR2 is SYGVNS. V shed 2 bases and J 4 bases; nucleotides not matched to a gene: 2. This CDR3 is CASSESGEYNEQFF. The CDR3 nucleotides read TGTGCCAGCAGTGAAAGCGGGGAATACAATGAGCAGTTCTTC. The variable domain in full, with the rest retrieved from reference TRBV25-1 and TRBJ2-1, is EADIYQTPRYLVIGTGKKITLECSQTMGHDKMYWYQQDPGMELHLIHYSYGVNSTEKGDLSSESTVSRIRTEHFPLTLESARPSHTSQYLCASSESGEYNEQFFGPGTRLTVL.

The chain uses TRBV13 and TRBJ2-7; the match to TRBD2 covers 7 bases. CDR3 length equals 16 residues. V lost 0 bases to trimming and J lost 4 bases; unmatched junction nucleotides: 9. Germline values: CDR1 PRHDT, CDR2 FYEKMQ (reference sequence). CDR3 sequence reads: CASSLGGGGSNYEQYF. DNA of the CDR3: TGTGCCAGCAGCTTAGGTGGGGGGGGATCGAATTACGAGCAGTACTTC.

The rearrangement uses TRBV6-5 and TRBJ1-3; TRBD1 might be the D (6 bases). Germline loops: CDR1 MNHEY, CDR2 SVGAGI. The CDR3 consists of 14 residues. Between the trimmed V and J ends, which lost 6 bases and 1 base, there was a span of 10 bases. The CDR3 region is CASRNTGSGNTIYF. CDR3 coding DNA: TGTGCCAGCAGAAACACAGGGTCTGGAAACACCATATATTTT.

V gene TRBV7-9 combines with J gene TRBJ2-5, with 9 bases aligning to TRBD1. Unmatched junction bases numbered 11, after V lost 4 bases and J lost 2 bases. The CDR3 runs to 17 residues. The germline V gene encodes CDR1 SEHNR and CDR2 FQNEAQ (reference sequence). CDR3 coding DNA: TGTGCCAGCAGCTCTGTGGAACAGGGGGCCGCTCAAGAGACCCAGTACTTC. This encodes CASSSVEQGAAQETQYF.

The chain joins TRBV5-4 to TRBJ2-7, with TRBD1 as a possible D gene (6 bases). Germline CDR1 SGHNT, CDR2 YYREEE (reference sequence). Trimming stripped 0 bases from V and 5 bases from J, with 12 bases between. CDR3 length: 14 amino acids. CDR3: CASSLDSGADEQYF. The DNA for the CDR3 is TGTGCCAGCAGCTTGGACTCAGGGGCCGACGAGCAGTACTTC.

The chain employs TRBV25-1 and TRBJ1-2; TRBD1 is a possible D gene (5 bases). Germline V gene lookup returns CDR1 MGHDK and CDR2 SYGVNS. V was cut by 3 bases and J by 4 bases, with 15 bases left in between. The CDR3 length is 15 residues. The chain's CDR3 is CASSEQGGLLYGYTF. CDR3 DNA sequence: TGTGCCAGCAGTGAGCAGGGAGGGCTCCTCTATGGCTACACCTTC.

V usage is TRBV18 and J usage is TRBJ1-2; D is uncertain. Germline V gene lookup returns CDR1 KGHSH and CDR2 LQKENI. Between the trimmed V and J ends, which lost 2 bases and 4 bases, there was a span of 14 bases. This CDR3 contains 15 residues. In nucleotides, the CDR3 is TGTGCCAGCTCACCAGTAGCGGTGGGAGGCTATGGCTACACCTTC. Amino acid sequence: CASSPVAVGGYGYTF.

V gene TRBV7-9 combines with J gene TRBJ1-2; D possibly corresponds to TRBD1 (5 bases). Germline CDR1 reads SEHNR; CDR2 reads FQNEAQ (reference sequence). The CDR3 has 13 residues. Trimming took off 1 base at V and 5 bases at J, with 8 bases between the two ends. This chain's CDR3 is CASSLVQGYGYTF. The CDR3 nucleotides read TGTGCCAGCAGCTTAGTCCAGGGTTATGGCTACACCTTC.

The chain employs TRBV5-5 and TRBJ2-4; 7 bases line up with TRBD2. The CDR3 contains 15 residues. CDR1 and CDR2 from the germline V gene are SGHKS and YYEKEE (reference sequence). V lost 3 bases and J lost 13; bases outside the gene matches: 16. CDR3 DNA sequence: TGTGCCAGCAGCTCGGGGGGTTCGATCCGGGACCACCAGTACTTC. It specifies CASSSGGSIRDHQYF.

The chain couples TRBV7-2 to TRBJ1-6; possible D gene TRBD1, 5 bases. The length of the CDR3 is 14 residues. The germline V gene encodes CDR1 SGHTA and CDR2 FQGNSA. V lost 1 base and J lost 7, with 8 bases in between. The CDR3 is CASSLVEGNSPLHF. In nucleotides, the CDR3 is TGTGCCAGCAGCTTAGTGGAGGGGAATTCACCCCTCCACTTT.

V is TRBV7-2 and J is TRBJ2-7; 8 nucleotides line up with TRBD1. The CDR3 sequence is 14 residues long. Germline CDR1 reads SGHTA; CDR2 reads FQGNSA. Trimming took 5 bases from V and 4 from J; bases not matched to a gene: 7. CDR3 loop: CASSHQGAVYEQYF. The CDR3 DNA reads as TGTGCCAGCAGCCATCAGGGGGCGGTATACGAGCAGTACTTC.

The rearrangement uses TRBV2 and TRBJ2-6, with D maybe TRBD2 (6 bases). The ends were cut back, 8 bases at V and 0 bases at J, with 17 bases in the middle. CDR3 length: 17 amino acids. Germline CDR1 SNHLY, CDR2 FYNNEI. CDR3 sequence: CASESGLGRSGANVLTF. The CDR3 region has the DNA TGTGCCAGCGAATCGGGACTTGGGCGCTCTGGGGCCAACGTCCTGACTTTC.

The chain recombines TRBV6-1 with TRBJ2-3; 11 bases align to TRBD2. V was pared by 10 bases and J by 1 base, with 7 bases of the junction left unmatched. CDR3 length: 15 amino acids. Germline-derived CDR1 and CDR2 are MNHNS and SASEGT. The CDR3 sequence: CAINLLAGGTDTQYF. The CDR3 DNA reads TGTGCCATCAACTTACTAGCGGGGGGCACAGATACGCAGTATTTT.

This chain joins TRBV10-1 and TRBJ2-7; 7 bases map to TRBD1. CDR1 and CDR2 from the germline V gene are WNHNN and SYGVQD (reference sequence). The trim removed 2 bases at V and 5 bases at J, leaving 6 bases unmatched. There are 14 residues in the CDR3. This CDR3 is CASSETPQGNEQYF. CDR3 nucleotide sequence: TGCGCCAGCAGTGAGACCCCACAGGGGAACGAGCAGTACTTC.

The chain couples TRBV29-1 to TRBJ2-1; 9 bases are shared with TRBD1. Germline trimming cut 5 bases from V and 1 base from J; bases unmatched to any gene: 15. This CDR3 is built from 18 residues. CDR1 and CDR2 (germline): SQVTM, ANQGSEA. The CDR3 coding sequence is TGCAGCGTTCTTGGGACAGGGTCCGAAATGGAGTCCTACAATGAGCAGTTCTTC. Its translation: CSVLGTGSEMESYNEQFF.

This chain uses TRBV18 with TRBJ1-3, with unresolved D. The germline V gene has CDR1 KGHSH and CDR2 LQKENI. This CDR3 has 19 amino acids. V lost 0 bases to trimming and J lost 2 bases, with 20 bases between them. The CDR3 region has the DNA TGTGCCAGCTCACCACCAACCTCGAAGTCCGGAGGTGCTGGAAACACCATATATTTT. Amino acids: CASSPPTSKSGGAGNTIYF.

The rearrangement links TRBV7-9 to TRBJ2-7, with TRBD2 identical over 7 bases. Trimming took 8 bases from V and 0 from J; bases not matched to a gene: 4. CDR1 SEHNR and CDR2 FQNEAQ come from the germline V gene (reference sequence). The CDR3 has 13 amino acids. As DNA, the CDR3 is TGTGCCAGCGGGGAGGGAAGCTCCTACGAGCAGTACTTC. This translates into CASGEGSSYEQYF.

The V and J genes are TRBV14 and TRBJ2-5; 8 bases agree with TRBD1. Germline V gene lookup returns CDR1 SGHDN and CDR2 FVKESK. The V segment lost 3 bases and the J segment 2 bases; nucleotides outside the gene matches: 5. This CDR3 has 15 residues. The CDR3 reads CASSHDRGRQETQYF. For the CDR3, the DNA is TGTGCCAGCAGCCACGACAGGGGACGGCAAGAGACCCAGTACTTC. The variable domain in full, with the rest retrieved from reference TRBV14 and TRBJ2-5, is EAGVTQFPSHSVIEKGQTVTLRCDPISGHDNLYWYRRVMGKEIKFLLHFVKESKQDESGMPNNRFLAERTGGTYSTLKVQPAELEDSGVYFCASSHDRGRQETQYFGPGTRLLVL.

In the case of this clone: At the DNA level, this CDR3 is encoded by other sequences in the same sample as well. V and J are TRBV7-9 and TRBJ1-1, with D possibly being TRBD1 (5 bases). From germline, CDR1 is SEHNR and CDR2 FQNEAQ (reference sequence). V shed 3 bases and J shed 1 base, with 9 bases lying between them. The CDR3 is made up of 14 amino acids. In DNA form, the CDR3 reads TGTGCCAGCAGCTTGGGCCAGGGGAACACTGAAGCTTTCTTT. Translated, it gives CASSLGQGNTEAFF.

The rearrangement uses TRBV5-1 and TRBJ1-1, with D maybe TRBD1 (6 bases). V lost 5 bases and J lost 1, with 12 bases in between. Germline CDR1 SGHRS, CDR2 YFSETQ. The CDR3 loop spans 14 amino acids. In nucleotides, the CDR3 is TGCGCCAGCAGGCGTCCGGGACAGAACACTGAAGCTTTCTTT. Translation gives CASRRPGQNTEAFF.

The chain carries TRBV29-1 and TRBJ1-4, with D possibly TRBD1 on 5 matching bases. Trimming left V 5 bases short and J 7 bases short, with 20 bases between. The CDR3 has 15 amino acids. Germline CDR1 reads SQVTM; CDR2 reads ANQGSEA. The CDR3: CSVSEGGTVGEKLFF. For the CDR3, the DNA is TGCAGCGTTTCGGAAGGCGGGACTGTCGGTGAAAAACTGTTTTTT. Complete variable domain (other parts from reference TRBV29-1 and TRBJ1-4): SAVISQKPSRDICQRGTSLTIQCQVDSQVTMMFWYRQQPGQSLTLIATANQGSEATYESGFVIDKFPISRPNLTFSTLTVSNMSPEDSSIYLCSVSEGGTVGEKLFFGSGTQLSVL.

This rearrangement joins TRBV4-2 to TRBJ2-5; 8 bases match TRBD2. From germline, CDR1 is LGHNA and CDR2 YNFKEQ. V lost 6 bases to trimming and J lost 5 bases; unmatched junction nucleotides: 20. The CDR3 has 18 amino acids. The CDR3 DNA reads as TGTGCCAGCAGTCCCGCGGGGTCGCTAGCGGGCCTCCCGGAGACCCAGTACTTC. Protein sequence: CASSPAGSLAGLPETQYF.

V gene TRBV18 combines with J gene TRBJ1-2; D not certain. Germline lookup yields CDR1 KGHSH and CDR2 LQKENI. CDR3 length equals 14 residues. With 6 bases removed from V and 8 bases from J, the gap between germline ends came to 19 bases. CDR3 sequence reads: CASSRSVWGEGYTF. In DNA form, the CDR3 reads TGTGCCAGCTCTCGCTCTGTCTGGGGAGAAGGCTACACCTTC.